This T cell receptor (beta chain) was profiled in a study of blood T cell repertoires in COVID-19. Across the whole study: All recovered Cohort 3 donors got two negative PCRs, got clearance, or saw symptom resolution.

All enrollees were roughly 18 to 89 years old and from 24 US areas. Clinical history as reported by participants underpinned cohort assignment. V lost 0 bases and J 3 bases, leaving 9 bases between the germline ends. The CDR3 totals 14 residues. Looked up from germline, CDR1 is SGHKS and CDR2 is YYEKEE (reference sequence). Under the authors' procedure: The assay estimated nucleated cells by amplifying reference gene primers. Measured with immunoSEQ multiplex PCR; TCRdb has only the in-frame clones, and not every one. V and J calls and clone size come straight from that table; D and trimming were deduced from the DNA. Found here are 150,000 to 200,000 clones, less than 80% of them singletons; the top ten hold roughly 19%.

The chain combines TRBV5-5 with TRBJ1-2; D unresolved. The sample consisted of PBMCs or T cells enriched from blood (not recorded which). The clonotype was recovered from a woman in her 70s in a cohort exposed to, infected with or recovered from COVID-19 (not recorded which). The CDR3 DNA reads TGTGCCAGCAGCTTGGGCCCGGAGGACTATGGCTACACCTTC. Its translation: CASSLGPEDYGYTF.